Sequencing of this T cell receptor (beta chain) was carried out in a study of blood T cell repertoires in COVID-19. In the authors' workflow: Amplification of reference gene primers provided the estimated nucleated cell counts. Repertoires were generated with immunoSEQ multiplex PCR, while TCRdb's copy carries only in-frame clones and drops some. V, J and clone size are taken as reported in that table, and D and trimming were inferred from the DNA itself. In the table there are some 190,000 clones, 75% to 85% of which are singletons. Participant age was about 18 to 100 years, and participants resided in 25 or so US areas. V lost 4 bases and J lost 11, with 17 bases in between. The CDR3 consists of 13 residues.

Specimen: PBMCs or T cells enriched from blood (not recorded which). The gene calls are TRBV12-3 or TRBV12-4 and TRBJ1-2, with a weak D call TRBD1 (5 bases). The TCR was taken from a woman aged 45-65 years with acute COVID-19. In DNA, the CDR3 is TGTGCCAGCAGTTGGGACGGGGGACTGCGGTACACCTTC. Translating gives CASSWDGGLRYTF.